The T cell receptor beta chain under discussion was sequenced for a study of blood T cells in healthy people across ages. The CDR3 is made up of 16 amino acids. Germline values: CDR1 MDHEN, CDR2 SYDVKM. Deletions cut 1 base from V and 2 bases from J, with 14 bases between. There are a few counts of this clonotype. Its specificity is unknown. Whole-study results and caveats: Reliance upon unsorted PBMCs precluded definitive naive versus antigen-experienced comparison.

Sample-barcoded 5' priming and a J-beta primer mix drove a second PCR of 7 to 11 cycles. TCRdb redid the calling of the 5' RACE reads with MiXCR, one entry per CDR3 protein. Of about 670,000 distinct CDR3 sequences listed, over 40% are singletons. This clonotype was sampled from an elderly man in good health. The source material was blood. The chain recombines TRBV28 with TRBJ2-5, with D tentatively TRBD1 or TRBD2 (6 bases each). CDR3 nucleotide sequence: TGTGCCAGCAGTTTATCGGGGCCGGGGGCTCAAGAGACCCAGTACTTC. Protein product: CASSLSGPGAQETQYF.